This TCR beta chain comes out of a study of response to subunit inactivated influenza vaccine. Only a few counts were recorded for this clonotype. Its antigen is still unknown. General observations from the study: A suggestion made by the authors is that each seasonal influenza vaccination recruits few new T cells.

The CDR3 has 17 residues. The germline V gene has CDR1 MRHNA and CDR2 SNTAGT. Trimming took 2 bases from V and 8 from J, leaving 19 bases between them. TCRdb analysed the RT-PCR reads with MiXCR anew, one entry per CDR3 protein. The repertoire holds a few hundred thousand distinct CDR3 sequences, roughly 15% seen once, with 11% in the top ten. The chain joins TRBV6-4 to TRBJ1-6; no reliable D call. Here the sequenced sample was PBMCs from blood, taken approximately 12 days after vaccination. The sequence came from a middle-aged man who received an inactivated influenza vaccine. CDR3 residues: CASSDLTSGKVDSPLHF. The CDR3 region has the DNA TGTGCCAGCAGTGACCTCACTTCGGGAAAAGTGGATTCACCCCTCCACTTT.